This T cell receptor beta chain was sequenced for a study of blood T cell repertoires in COVID-19. Study at large: Italy, Spain and the United States were the sources of the convalescent and acute COVID-19 samples. In each case, the material was cDNA or gDNA derived from T cells, B-cell-depleted T cells, or PBMCs.

Profiled with immunoSEQ multiplex PCR; TCRdb holds only in-frame clones, not every one. The sample has 150,000 to 200,000 clones, more than 65% seen once. The CDR3 contains 19 residues. CDR1 and CDR2 from the germline V gene are LNHDA and SQIVND (reference sequence). Between the trimmed V and J ends, which lost 3 bases and 0 bases, there was a span of 23 bases. Those enrolled, adults aged 18 to 89 years, came from about two dozen US areas. Two consecutive negative NP/OP PCR tests, clearance, or resolved symptoms defined Cohort 3 recovery. The count of this clone is one. The source is a man aged 55-75 years who had recovered from COVID-19. The rearrangement joins TRBV19 to TRBJ1-2; possibly TRBD1 for D (5 bases). Sequenced input: PBMCs or T cells enriched from blood (not recorded which). The CDR3 DNA is TGTGCCAGTAGTATTGTGGGAGGCCCAGGGCCCATATCTAACTATGGCTACACCTTC. Protein sequence: CASSIVGGPGPISNYGYTF.